These 10 T cell receptor beta chains originate from one sample sequenced in a study of CD8+ T cells in alopecia areata. Isolated RNA was reverse transcribed into cDNA used as the sequencing template. Sequenced by immunoSEQ multiplex PCR; TCRdb stores in-frame clones only, minus some. The table has about 180,000 clones, about 47% seen once. Treatment meaning: oral pan-JAK inhibitor, 5-10 mg twice daily. The material sequenced was CD8+ T cells sorted from blood, taken around week 53, from a patient treated with tofacitinib. These TCRs come from a human donor with alopecia areata.

The chain uses TRBV7-8 and TRBJ2-7, with TRBD1 matching over 7 bases. Germline V gene sequence: CDR1 SGHVS, CDR2 FQNEAQ. Trimming cost V 1 base and J 0 bases; bases outside gene matches: 6. The CDR3 is 16 residues long. DNA for the CDR3: TGTGCCAGCAGCTTAGAATCGGGACAGACCTCCTACGAGCAGTACTTC. Protein sequence: CASSLESGQTSYEQYF.

This sequence joins TRBV7-8 and TRBJ1-2, with 8 bases matching TRBD1. This CDR3 is built from 13 residues. The V gene end was trimmed by 4 bases and the J gene end by 8 bases; junction bases not matched to a gene: 6. CDR1 and CDR2 (germline): SGHVS, FQNEAQ. CDR3: CASSWDRRGGYTF. The CDR3 nucleotides read TGTGCCAGCAGCTGGGACAGGCGGGGCGGCTACACCTTC.

The chain combines TRBV6-1 with TRBJ2-1, with 12 nucleotides matching TRBD1. Looked up from germline, CDR1 is MNHNS and CDR2 is SASEGT. The CDR3 totals 15 residues. V lost 4 bases, J lost 7 bases, and 5 bases stayed unmatched. The DNA for the CDR3 is TGTGCCAGCAGTGCGGGACAGGGGGCGAAGAATGAGCAGTTCTTC. It yields the protein CASSAGQGAKNEQFF.

The chain couples TRBV6-6 to TRBJ2-2; 11 positions match TRBD2. The V segment lost 6 bases and the J segment 3 bases; nucleotides outside the gene matches: 0. This CDR3 contains 14 residues. Germline V lookup: CDR1 MNHNY, CDR2 SVGAGI (reference sequence). CDR3 nucleotide sequence: TGTGCCAGCAGGACTAGCGGGGACACCGGGGAGCTGTTTTTT. It codes for CASRTSGDTGELFF.

V and J are TRBV7-9 and TRBJ2-6; D gene ambiguous. V was shortened by 2 bases and J by 1 base, with 6 bases between the two germline ends. The CDR3 is 15 amino acids. CDR1 SEHNR and CDR2 FQNEAQ come from the germline V gene (reference sequence). The CDR3 sequence is CASSLMGSGANVLTF. The CDR3 DNA reads TGTGCCAGCAGCTTAATGGGATCTGGGGCCAACGTCCTGACTTTC.

V gene TRBV5-1 combines with J gene TRBJ2-7; 9 nucleotides agree with TRBD1. Germline V gene data show CDR1 as SGHRS and CDR2 as YFSETQ. V lost 0 bases and J lost 2; bases outside the gene matches: 3. The CDR3 length is 15 residues. CDR3 residues: CASSLVQGATYEQYF. The CDR3 DNA sequence: TGCGCCAGCAGCTTGGTACAGGGGGCGACCTACGAGCAGTACTTC.

On this clone: An end of the junction does not agree with germline; a read error may underlie this. The chain has TRBV6-6 and TRBJ1-5, with D tentatively TRBD1 (5 bases). CDR1 is MNHNY, CDR2 SVGAGI, per germline (reference sequence). This CDR3 contains 10 residues. The CDR3 sequence: CTTGNQPQHF. CDR3 coding DNA: TGCACCACAGGAAATCAGCCCCAGCATTTT.

CDR3 sequence reads: CSVTLLAGSSYNEQFF. CDR3 nucleotide sequence: TGCAGCGTTACCCTCTTAGCGGGGAGCTCCTACAATGAGCAGTTCTTC. This sequence joins TRBV29-1 and TRBJ2-1; 8 bases line up with TRBD2. Germline V gene data show CDR1 as SQVTM and CDR2 as ANQGSEA. V gave up 5 bases and J gave up 0 bases; unmatched junction bases: 9. This CDR3 is 16 amino acids long.

The rearrangement uses TRBV29-1 and TRBJ1-2, with D possibly being TRBD1 (6 bases). From germline, CDR1 is SQVTM and CDR2 ANQGSEA. Trimming removed 6 bases from V and 7 bases from J, with 15 bases in between. This CDR3 has 12 amino acids. In nucleotides, the CDR3 is TGCAGCGTCGTAGAAGGGGGTGGTGGCTACACCTTC. It codes for CSVVEGGGGYTF.

CDR3 loop: CASSVGNGYYEQYF. CDR3 bases: TGTGCCAGCAGCGTAGGAAACGGCTACTACGAGCAGTACTTC. The V gene is TRBV9, the J gene TRBJ2-7; no reliable D call. The CDR3 is made up of 14 amino acids. V lost 0 bases, J lost 3 bases, and 10 bases lay in between. Germline V gene sequence: CDR1 SGDLS, CDR2 YYNGEE.